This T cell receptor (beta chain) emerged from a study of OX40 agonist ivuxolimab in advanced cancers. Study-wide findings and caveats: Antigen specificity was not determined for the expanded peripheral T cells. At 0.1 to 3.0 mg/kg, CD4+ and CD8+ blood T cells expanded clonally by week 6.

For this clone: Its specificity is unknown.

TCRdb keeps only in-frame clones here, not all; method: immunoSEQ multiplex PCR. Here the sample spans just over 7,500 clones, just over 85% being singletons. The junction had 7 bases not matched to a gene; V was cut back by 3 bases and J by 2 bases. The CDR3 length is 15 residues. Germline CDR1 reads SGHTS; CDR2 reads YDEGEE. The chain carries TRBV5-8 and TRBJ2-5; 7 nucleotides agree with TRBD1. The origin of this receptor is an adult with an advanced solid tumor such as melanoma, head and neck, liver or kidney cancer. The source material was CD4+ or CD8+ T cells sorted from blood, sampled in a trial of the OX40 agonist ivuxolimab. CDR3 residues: CASSSGTGVQETQYF. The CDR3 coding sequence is TGTGCCAGCAGCTCTGGTACAGGGGTACAAGAGACCCAGTACTTC.